This passage covers 24 T cell receptor beta chains from one sample sequenced in a study of blood T cell repertoires in COVID-19. Sequenced by immunoSEQ multiplex PCR; TCRdb stores in-frame clones only, minus some. The sample carries around 130,000 clones, approximately 90% recorded once. Sequencing input: peripheral blood. These receptors were collected from a man aged 65 to 85 with active or convalescent COVID-19.

The chain joins TRBV28 to TRBJ1-2, with D uncertain. From germline, CDR1 is MDHEN and CDR2 SYDVKM. Trimming stripped 6 bases from V and 4 bases from J, with 12 bases between. The CDR3 runs 13 residues. DNA for the CDR3: TGTGCCAGCAGCATCGCCGCAGTCTATGGCTACACCTTC. Translation: CASSIAAVYGYTF.

The chain couples TRBV5-8 to TRBJ1-2; D may be TRBD1 (5 bases). Germline V lookup: CDR1 SGHTS, CDR2 YDEGEE. V lost 0 bases to trimming and J lost 4 bases, with 13 bases between them. This CDR3 has 15 residues. CDR3 sequence reads: CASSLVLAGLYGYTF. Here the CDR3 DNA reads TGTGCCAGCAGCTTGGTGCTGGCAGGGCTCTATGGCTACACCTTC.

V gene TRBV21-1 combines with J gene TRBJ1-4; TRBD1 reflects the table's D call only, with no check against the DNA. TRBV21-1 is a pseudogene locus. CDR3 length: 15 amino acids. The CDR3 coding sequence is TGTGCCAGCAGCAGGACAGGATCAACTAATGAAAAACTGTTTTTT. Residues: CASSRTGSTNEKLFF.

V is TRBV15 and J is TRBJ1-5; no clear D gene. Germline assignment: CDR1 LNHNV and CDR2 YYDKDF (reference sequence). CDR3 length: 15 amino acids. V lost 0 bases to trimming and J lost 7 bases, with 13 bases between them. The CDR3 bases are TGTGCCACCAGCAGAGATGCAGAGGGAGCGCAGCCCCAGCATTTT. As protein: CATSRDAEGAQPQHF.

The sample holds one count of this clone. The chain couples TRBV2 to TRBJ2-3, with 10 nucleotides matching TRBD1. J was trimmed by 2 bases and V by 4 bases; bases with no gene match: 3. In germline, CDR1 is SNHLY, CDR2 FYNNEI. This CDR3 is 15 amino acids long. CDR3: CASSVDRGPTDTQYF. The CDR3 bases are TGTGCCAGCAGTGTAGACAGGGGGCCCACAGATACGCAGTATTTT.

The rearrangement links TRBV30 to TRBJ1-5, with TRBD1 matching 7 bases. Germline V gene data show CDR1 as GTSNPN and CDR2 as SVGIG (reference sequence). The CDR3 runs to 19 residues. The junction had 20 bases not matched to a gene; V was cut back by 2 bases and J by 4 bases. The CDR3 bases are TGTGCCTGGAGTCTACCGGGACTCCGGGACAGAGACCTAAATCAGCCCCAGCATTTT. Its protein is CAWSLPGLRDRDLNQPQHF. Combining the CDR3 with reference TRBV30 and TRBJ1-5 gives the whole variable domain SQTIHQWPATLVQPVGSPLSLECTVEGTSNPNLYWYRQAAGRGLQLLFYSVGIGQISSEVPQNLSASRPQDRQFILSSKKLLLSDSGFYLCAWSLPGLRDRDLNQPQHFGDGTRLSIL.

The chain combines TRBV6-5 with TRBJ2-3; 11 bases fit TRBD2. The germline V gene encodes CDR1 MNHEY and CDR2 SVGAGI. The CDR3 loop spans 13 amino acids. The V and J ends lost 6 bases and 15 bases, in that order; junction bases with no gene match: 11. The CDR3 is CASRPFSGRALYF. CDR3 coding DNA: TGTGCCAGCAGACCCTTTAGCGGGAGGGCATTATATTTT.

This chain connects TRBV21-1 to TRBJ2-2; no DNA check was done on the table's D call, TRBD2. TRBV21-1 is a documented pseudogene. The CDR3 has 13 amino acids. The CDR3 sequence is CASSKESSGELFF. CDR3 nucleotides: TGTGCCAGCAGCAAAGAGTCTAGCGGGGAGCTGTTTTTT.

The table lists this clone with a few counts. This rearrangement joins TRBV15 to TRBJ2-6; D not certain. V was shortened by 1 base and J by 6 bases, with 7 bases between the two germline ends. Germline V gene sequence: CDR1 LNHNV, CDR2 YYDKDF (reference sequence). The CDR3 runs 14 residues. CDR3 nucleotide sequence: TGTGCCACCAGCAGAGCAACAGAGGCCAACGTCCTGACTTTC. The encoded protein is CATSRATEANVLTF.

V usage is TRBV28 and J usage is TRBJ1-1; no clear D. The CDR3 runs 13 residues. Germline values: CDR1 MDHEN, CDR2 SYDVKM. Trimming left V 8 bases short and J 5 bases short, with 15 bases between. CDR3 DNA sequence: TGTGCCAGCTCCCTATTGCGGGATACTGAAGCTTTCTTT. Translation gives CASSLLRDTEAFF.

J is TRBJ2-1 and V is TRBV15; 7 bases fit TRBD1. CDR3 length: 16 amino acids. V gave up 5 bases and J gave up 4 bases; unmatched junction bases: 11. CDR1 is LNHNV and CDR2 is YYDKDF in the germline V gene (reference sequence). The CDR3: CATSGEGGRAYNEQFF. CDR3 coding DNA: TGTGCCACCAGCGGCGAAGGGGGCAGGGCGTACAATGAGCAGTTCTTC.

V and J are TRBV6-4 and TRBJ2-6; TRBD1 might be the D (5 bases). Trimming removed 3 bases from V and 0 bases from J, with 9 bases in between. The CDR3 is made up of 16 amino acids. The germline CDR1 and CDR2 sequences are MRHNA and SNTAGT. The CDR3 nucleotides read TGTGCCAGCAGTGAGGACACGAGCTCTGGGGCCAACGTCCTGACTTTC. Translation gives CASSEDTSSGANVLTF.

The J gene is TRBJ2-1, the V gene TRBV7-8; D is perhaps TRBD1 (7 bases). CDR3 length: 15 amino acids. Between the trimmed V and J ends, which lost 1 base and 2 bases, there was a span of 9 bases. Germline CDR1 is SGHVS and CDR2 is FQNEAQ. CDR3 nucleotides: TGTGCCAGCAGCTTAGGCGGGACAGCCTACAATGAGCAGTTCTTC. Amino acid sequence: CASSLGGTAYNEQFF.

The chain joins TRBV28 to TRBJ1-2, with 7 bases that match TRBD1. Germline values: CDR1 MDHEN, CDR2 SYDVKM. The CDR3 contains 13 residues. Trimming took 2 bases from V and 8 from J; bases not matched to a gene: 5. The CDR3 sequence: CASSLAGGRGYTF. The DNA of the CDR3 is TGTGCCAGCAGTTTAGCAGGGGGACGCGGCTACACCTTC.

The rearrangement joins TRBV7-9 to TRBJ1-2, with TRBD1 matching 8 bases. The CDR3 has 13 amino acids. Per the germline V gene, CDR1 is SEHNR and CDR2 is FQNEAQ (reference sequence). Germline trimming cut 6 bases from V and 7 bases from J; bases unmatched to any gene: 7. The CDR3 DNA reads TGTGCCAGCAGTTATCAGGGGGCAAGTGGCTACACCTTC. It translates to CASSYQGASGYTF.

The V gene is TRBV28, the J gene TRBJ2-3; weak D call: TRBD1 (6 bases). This CDR3 is built from 17 residues. Germline V lookup: CDR1 MDHEN, CDR2 SYDVKM. V was trimmed by 2 bases and J by 0 bases, leaving 15 bases between them. The CDR3 DNA is TGTGCCAGCAGTTTAGGCCCAGGGGCCGCCAGCACAGATACGCAGTATTTT. Translated, it gives CASSLGPGAASTDTQYF.

This clone was picked up one time. The chain joins TRBV19 to TRBJ1-3; D possibly corresponds to TRBD1 (5 bases). The CDR3 loop spans 17 amino acids. Trimming stripped 3 bases from V and 0 bases from J, with 15 bases between. From germline, CDR1 is LNHDA and CDR2 SQIVND (reference sequence). The CDR3 loop reads CASSIRSTGDSGNTIYF. The CDR3 DNA is TGTGCCAGTAGTATCAGAAGTACAGGCGACTCTGGAAACACCATATATTTT.

The chain combines TRBV2 with TRBJ2-5; TRBD2 might be the D (6 bases). CDR3 length equals 14 residues. The V and J ends lost 7 bases and 1 base respectively, with 13 bases between them. Germline CDR1 is SNHLY and CDR2 is FYNNEI. CDR3 nucleotide sequence: TGTGCCAGCAAAGAGACTAGAAGCCAAGAGACCCAGTACTTC. Protein product: CASKETRSQETQYF.

CDR3 coding DNA: TGTGCCAGCAGCCGTGGAGGGGCCGAGGGCACAGATACGCAGTATTTT. It specifies CASSRGGAEGTDTQYF. This chain joins TRBV7-9 and TRBJ2-3, with D maybe TRBD2 (6 bases). Germline V gives CDR1 SEHNR, CDR2 FQNEAQ (reference sequence). Trimming pared 5 bases from V and 1 base from J, leaving 16 bases between. The CDR3 has 16 amino acids.

V is TRBV5-6 and J is TRBJ2-1; D perhaps matches TRBD2 (6 bases). Germline V gene data show CDR1 as SGHDT and CDR2 as YYEEEE. V was trimmed by 2 bases and J by 7 bases, leaving 13 bases between them. The CDR3 has 14 amino acids. The CDR3 DNA is TGTGCCAGCAGCTTTGGTAGCGGTCGGAATGAGCAGTTCTTC. Translating it yields CASSFGSGRNEQFF.

CDR3 nucleotides: TGCGCCAGCAGCCAAGAGGAGCGGATCTACGAGCAGTACTTC. It codes for CASSQEERIYEQYF. The V and J genes are TRBV4-1 and TRBJ2-7; possible D gene TRBD2, 5 bases. CDR1 and CDR2 (germline): MGHRA, YSYEKL. The V and J ends lost 0 bases and 3 bases respectively, with 9 bases between them. The length of the CDR3 is 14 residues.

The chain is built from TRBV29-1 and TRBJ2-7; TRBD1 might be the D (6 bases). CDR3 length equals 12 residues. CDR1 is SQVTM and CDR2 is ANQGSEA in the germline V gene. V was pared by 6 bases and J by 0 bases, with 9 bases between. CDR3 sequence: CSVLRGSYEQYF. For the CDR3, the DNA is TGCAGCGTCCTCAGGGGCTCCTACGAGCAGTACTTC.

J is TRBJ2-1 and V is TRBV27; 12 bases align to TRBD2. V gave up 7 bases and J gave up 8 bases; unmatched junction bases: 6. The length of the CDR3 is 14 residues. In germline, CDR1 is MNHEY, CDR2 SMNVEV (reference sequence). CDR3 coding DNA: TGTGCCAGCAACGGGCTAGCGGGAGGGGATGAGCAGTTCTTC. This gives the protein CASNGLAGGDEQFF.

The chain's CDR3 is CASSESSAGAYEQYF. In DNA, the CDR3 is TGCGCCAGCAGTGAGTCATCGGCAGGGGCCTACGAGCAGTACTTC. The V and J genes are TRBV10-1 and TRBJ2-7; TRBD1 might be the D (6 bases). Trimming took off 0 bases at V and 2 bases at J, with 11 bases between the two ends. CDR1 and CDR2 (germline): WNHNN, SYGVQD (reference sequence). The CDR3 is 15 residues long.